This T cell receptor beta chain was found in a study of blood T cell repertoires in COVID-19. Across the study: Collection of acute and convalescent COVID-19 samples took place in the United States, Italy and Spain.

In the study's own analysis: For nucleated cells, counts were estimated from reference gene primer amplification. Only in-frame clones appear in the TCRdb table, and some are missing; sequencing was by immunoSEQ multiplex PCR. That table supplies the V and J calls and clone size; D and trimming were determined from the DNA. Of roughly 93,000 clones detected, approximately 90% appear once; the ten largest clones hold roughly 8.7%. From germline, CDR1 is SNHLY and CDR2 FYNNEI. V lost 6 bases and J lost 5; bases outside the gene matches: 6. The CDR3 runs to 13 residues. The sequence came from a man between 45 and 60 years old with acute or convalescent COVID-19. The chain uses TRBV2 and TRBJ1-1, with 7 bases matching TRBD1. Sequenced: peripheral blood. For the CDR3, the DNA is TGTGCCAGCAGAGGGACAGCAAATACTGAAGCTTTCTTT. It translates to CASRGTANTEAFF.